This TCR beta chain was recorded in a study of blood T cell repertoires in COVID-19. Across the whole study: Some COVID-19 samples were acute and others convalescent; all came from the United States, Italy and Spain. Nucleic acid was either cDNA or gDNA, and it came from T cells, B-cell-depleted T cells, or PBMCs.

Resolution of symptoms, clearance, or two negative PCRs was present in recovered Cohort 3 donors. The CDR3 is 14 amino acids. Germline CDR1 is SGHAT and CDR2 is FQNNGV. Trimming removed 4 bases at V and 5 bases at J, with 13 bases between. Libraries were prepared by immunoSEQ multiplex PCR; TCRdb keeps only in-frame clonotypes and omits some of them. The profile covers about 470,000 clones, with around 87% appearing a single time and 0.7% taken by the ten largest. The chain employs TRBV11-2 and TRBJ2-3; TRBD2 might be the D (7 bases). This receptor was obtained from a woman aged 18-29 years who had recovered from COVID-19. The sample was PBMCs or T cells enriched from blood (not recorded which). The DNA for the CDR3 is TGTGCCAGCAGCTCGGGGGGCCAGGGAGATACGCAGTATTTT. Its protein product is CASSSGGQGDTQYF.